One sample yielded the 13 T cell receptor beta chains listed below, sequenced in a study of shared clonotypes between healthy human individuals. It was CD45RO-negative cells, positively selected for CCR7, that made up naive CD8 cells, with terminally differentiated effector memory CD45RA+ cells excluded. Assay: immunoSEQ multiplex PCR; the TCRdb copy retains only in-frame clones and omits some. The data show about 2.1 million clones, around 95% seen once. What was sequenced was naive CD8+ T cells from PBMCs. All receptors come from a man aged 18-30 years in good health. Some clones in this sample may be carry-over from other donors' samples.

V and J are TRBV19 and TRBJ2-2; D possibly uses TRBD1 or TRBD2 (5 bases each). This CDR3 spans 15 amino acids. Germline V gives CDR1 LNHDA, CDR2 SQIVND (reference sequence). The V gene lost 3 bases and the J gene lost 3 bases, with 11 bases spanning the gap. The CDR3 here is CASSIWGKDTGELFF. Written as DNA, the CDR3 is TGTGCCAGTAGTATTTGGGGGAAAGACACCGGGGAGCTGTTTTTT.

The CDR3 here is CASSLRAEAKNIQYF. The CDR3 DNA sequence: TGCGCCAGCAGCCTGCGGGCAGAAGCCAAAAACATTCAGTACTTC. This chain connects TRBV5-1 to TRBJ2-4; a weak D match, TRBD2 (5 bases). The germline V gene has CDR1 SGHRS and CDR2 YFSETQ. This CDR3 has 15 amino acids. Trimming took off 4 bases at V and 0 bases at J, with 11 bases between the two ends.

The chain is built from TRBV28 and TRBJ2-2; D is tentatively TRBD1 or TRBD2 (5 bases each). The V gene's germline CDR1 is MDHEN and CDR2 SYDVKM. CDR3 length: 15 residues. Trimming removed 4 bases from V and 8 bases from J, with 17 bases in between. The CDR3 DNA reads as TGTGCCAGCAGTTCCCGGGGACGCCGGTCTGGGGAGCTGTTTTTT. As protein: CASSSRGRRSGELFF. Full variable domain (outside the CDR3, taken from reference TRBV28 and TRBJ2-2): DVKVTQSSRYLVKRTGEKVFLECVQDMDHENMFWYRQDPGLGLRLIYFSYDVKMKEKGDIPEGYSVSREKKERFSLILESASTNQTSMYLCASSSRGRRSGELFFGEGSRLTVL.

This clone was recorded a few times. The V and J genes are TRBV2 and TRBJ1-1; D is uncertain. From germline, CDR1 is SNHLY and CDR2 FYNNEI. The V gene lost 3 bases and the J gene lost 3 bases, with 11 bases spanning the gap. This CDR3 contains 14 residues. The CDR3 here is CASSDIGSDTEAFF. The CDR3 DNA follows: TGTGCCAGCAGTGATATAGGATCGGACACTGAAGCTTTCTTT.

The chain combines TRBV7-2 with TRBJ1-1; D is unclear. CDR1 and CDR2 (germline): SGHTA, FQGNSA. The CDR3 length is 14 residues. V gave up 2 bases and J gave up 2 bases, with 9 bases separating them. The CDR3 sequence is CASSLRAVNTEAFF. In DNA, the CDR3 is TGTGCCAGCAGCTTAAGGGCAGTAAACACTGAAGCTTTCTTT.

The chain uses TRBV11-2 and TRBJ1-1, with TRBD1 identical over 10 bases. V lost 4 bases to trimming and J lost 3 bases; unmatched junction nucleotides: 14. Germline V gene data show CDR1 as SGHAT and CDR2 as FQNNGV. The CDR3 is 18 residues long. The CDR3 loop reads CASSSHGQGGFLDTEAFF. CDR3 nucleotides: TGTGCCAGCAGCTCCCATGGACAGGGGGGATTTCTGGACACTGAAGCTTTCTTT.

This chain links TRBV6-4 with TRBJ2-1; D is perhaps TRBD1 or TRBD2 (5 bases each). V dropped 3 bases and J dropped 0 bases, with 9 bases sitting between them. Per germline, CDR1 MRHNA and CDR2 SNTAGT. This CDR3 contains 15 residues. The CDR3 reads CASSEGVSSYNEQFF. The CDR3, as DNA: TGTGCCAGCAGTGAGGGGGTTAGCTCCTACAATGAGCAGTTCTTC.

This clone showed up just once. V and J are TRBV11-2 and TRBJ2-5; D remains unclear. The J call could be wrong; TRBJ2-7 is a better fit for the DNA end. Germline V CDR1 and CDR2: SGHAT, FQNNGV. This CDR3 spans 14 amino acids. The CDR3 sequence is CASRSSQHFYEQYF. Here the CDR3 DNA reads TGTGCCAGCAGAAGCTCCCAGCATTTCTACGAGCAGTACTTC.

The J gene is TRBJ1-1, the V gene TRBV11-3; D gene unclear. V gave up 0 bases and J gave up 0 bases, with 5 bases separating them. This CDR3 is built from 14 residues. Germline V gene sequence: CDR1 SGHNT, CDR2 YENEEA. The CDR3 DNA follows: TGTGCCAGCAGCTTAGAGAGGATGAACACTGAAGCTTTCTTT. Translation gives CASSLERMNTEAFF.

The V call is TRBV7-8, the J call TRBJ2-7; no firm D call. V lost 1 base, J lost 6 bases, and 10 bases lay in between. This CDR3 is 13 amino acids long. Germline V CDR1 and CDR2: SGHVS, FQNEAQ. This CDR3 is CASSLVSGVEQYF. As DNA, the CDR3 is TGTGCCAGCAGCTTAGTTTCGGGTGTCGAGCAGTACTTC.

The CDR3 loop reads CASSSGLAATDTQYF. The CDR3 DNA sequence: TGTGCCAGCAGCTCGGGACTAGCGGCCACAGATACGCAGTATTTT. This chain joins TRBV5-8 and TRBJ2-3, with 11 bases lining up with TRBD2. From germline, CDR1 is SGHTS and CDR2 YDEGEE. The CDR3 contains 15 residues. V lost 3 bases to trimming and J lost 2 bases; unmatched junction nucleotides: 2.

On this clone itself: The sample holds other DNA sequences that translate to the same CDR3. The CDR3 sequence is CSVAGGYGYTF. CDR3 coding DNA: TGCAGCGTGGCGGGTGGCTATGGCTACACCTTC. The chain is built from TRBV29-1 and TRBJ1-2, with no clear D. The length of the CDR3 is 11 residues. Germline loops: CDR1 SQVTM, CDR2 ANQGSEA. Trimming stripped 6 bases from V and 4 bases from J, with 9 bases between.

This chain connects TRBV7-9 to TRBJ1-5; D uncertain. V shed 1 base and J shed 6 bases, with 13 bases lying between them. The CDR3 extends over 15 amino acids. Germline V gene sequence: CDR1 SEHNR, CDR2 FQNEAQ (reference sequence). CDR3 nucleotides: TGTGCCAGCAGCTTAGGGGGTCTCGTTCCTCAGCCCCAGCATTTT. Amino acids: CASSLGGLVPQPQHF.